These 14 T cell receptor beta chains originate from one sample sequenced in a study of response to subunit inactivated influenza vaccine. TCRdb used MiXCR to reprocess the RT-PCR reads, holding one entry per CDR3 protein. Of roughly 150,000 distinct CDR3 sequences listed, 11% are singletons. The source was non-naive T cells sorted from PBMCs, collected 40 to 50 days after vaccination. The receptor source for this set is a man over 45 who received an inactivated influenza vaccine.

This clonotype occurred a few times. The junction differs from germline at one of its ends, possibly a read error. The chain employs TRBV7-9 and TRBJ1-1; 7 nucleotides match TRBD1. Germline V CDR1 and CDR2: SEHNR, FQNEAQ (reference sequence). This CDR3 has 14 amino acids. The CDR3 DNA reads as TGTGCCGGCAGCTTGACAGGGTTGGGCACTGAAGCTTTCTTT. This encodes CAGSLTGLGTEAFF.

The table lists this clonotype with a few counts. The chain employs TRBV5-1 and TRBJ1-1, with a possible D match to TRBD1 (6 bases). Trimming pared 3 bases from V and 5 bases from J, leaving 14 bases between. The germline V gene has CDR1 SGHRS and CDR2 YFSETQ. The CDR3 has 14 residues. Here the CDR3 reads CASSSWGRRTEAFF. The CDR3 region has the DNA TGCGCCAGCAGCTCGTGGGGGCGAAGGACTGAAGCTTTCTTT.

This chain joins TRBV12-3 or TRBV12-4 and TRBJ2-5, with TRBD2 identical over 14 bases. Losses at the gene ends were 5 bases for V and 1 base for J; bases not matched to a gene: 6. The CDR3 sequence is 17 residues long. CDR3 nucleotides: TGTGCCAGCAGTCCGGGACTAGCGGGGGTCACCCAAGAGACCCAGTACTTC. Translation: CASSPGLAGVTQETQYF.

Details on this clonotype: A much more abundant neighbour one base away suggests this may be a read error. The chain uses TRBV20-1 and TRBJ2-5, with D perhaps matching TRBD2 (5 bases). Germline-derived CDR1 and CDR2 are DFQATT and SNEGSKA (reference sequence). CDR3 size: 16 residues. Trimming removed 1 base at V and 0 bases at J, with 15 bases between. The DNA of the CDR3 is TGCAGTGCTAGAGCTGGAGAACGGAGGTACCAAGAGACCCAGTACTTC. The encoded protein is CSARAGERRYQETQYF.

This clonotype was observed at least ten times. The rearrangement uses TRBV7-2 and TRBJ2-1; the match to TRBD1 covers 9 bases. From germline, CDR1 is SGHTA and CDR2 FQGNSA. V lost 0 bases to trimming and J lost 8 bases; unmatched junction nucleotides: 8. This CDR3 spans 16 amino acids. In DNA form, the CDR3 reads TGTGCCAGCAGCTTAGCGCAGGGACAGGGCCCCCATGAGCAGTTCTTC. Translation: CASSLAQGQGPHEQFF. Using reference TRBV7-2 and TRBJ2-1 for the parts outside the CDR3, the full variable domain is GAGVSQSPSNKVTEKGKDVELRCDPISGHTALYWYRQSLGQGLEFLIYFQGNSAPDKSGLPSDRFSAERTGGSVSTLTIQRTQQEDSAVYLCASSLAQGQGPHEQFFGPGTRLTVL.

Ten or more counts support this clonotype. The V gene is TRBV4-3, the J gene TRBJ2-7; D possibly corresponds to TRBD1 (6 bases). V lost 0 bases and J lost 8, with 14 bases in between. The V gene's germline CDR1 is LGHNA and CDR2 YSLEER. There are 14 residues in the CDR3. DNA for the CDR3: TGCGCCAGCAGCCAAGATTTGGGGGCCCTCAAGCAGTACTTC. Encoded protein: CASSQDLGALKQYF.

V usage is TRBV28 and J usage is TRBJ2-3; no reliable D call. Trimming shortened V by 6 bases and J by 6 bases, and 10 bases separated the two germline ends. The CDR3 sequence is 12 residues long. Germline V gives CDR1 MDHEN, CDR2 SYDVKM. This chain's CDR3 is CASSVLMDTQYF. DNA for the CDR3: TGTGCCAGCAGCGTACTAATGGATACGCAGTATTTT.

This chain uses TRBV18 with TRBJ2-1; D may be TRBD1 or TRBD2 (5 bases each). This CDR3 comprises 16 residues. The germline V and J ends were trimmed by 3 bases and 0 bases, with 12 bases remaining between them. CDR1 is KGHSH and CDR2 is LQKENI in the germline V gene. CDR3: CASSPMGVSSYNEQFF. CDR3 nucleotides: TGTGCCAGCTCACCGATGGGGGTGAGCTCCTACAATGAGCAGTTCTTC.

This clonotype was seen more than once but under ten times. The V call is TRBV5-1, the J call TRBJ2-7, with D possibly TRBD2 on 7 matching bases. Germline V gene lookup returns CDR1 SGHRS and CDR2 YFSETQ. CDR3 length: 16 amino acids. V was shortened by 1 base and J by 0 bases, with 14 bases between the two germline ends. The CDR3 DNA follows: TGCGCCAGCAGCTTGCCACAGGGAGGGAGCTCCTACGAGCAGTACTTC. Translated, it gives CASSLPQGGSSYEQYF.

This clonotype has a count of ten or more. V is TRBV12-3 or TRBV12-4 and J is TRBJ2-3, with TRBD2 as a possible D gene (6 bases). This CDR3 is built from 12 residues. V gave up 6 bases and J gave up 9 bases, with 13 bases separating them. CDR3 bases: TGTGCCAGCAGCCGCCGGGGGTTAACGCAGTATTTT. Translation gives CASSRRGLTQYF.

A few counts support this clonotype. The V and J genes are TRBV10-3 and TRBJ2-6; 7 bases are a match to TRBD1. Germline V gives CDR1 ENHRY, CDR2 SYGVKD. V trimming: 4 bases; J trimming: 0 bases; junction bases outside the gene matches: 6. The CDR3 contains 17 residues. The CDR3 reads CAISGDRAGSGANVLTF. The CDR3 coding sequence is TGTGCCATCAGTGGAGACAGGGCCGGCTCTGGGGCCAACGTCCTGACTTTC.

This clonotype was found many times. The rearrangement uses TRBV29-1 and TRBJ2-3; D unclear. The germline gives CDR1 SQVTM, CDR2 ANQGSEA. The CDR3 is 11 amino acids. V lost 7 bases and J lost 4, with 9 bases in between. The CDR3 coding sequence is TGCAGCGCTCGACGGGCAGATACGCAGTATTTT. As protein: CSARRADTQYF.

This chain links TRBV10-3 with TRBJ2-1; D perhaps matches TRBD1 (6 bases). Germline CDR1 is ENHRY and CDR2 is SYGVKD. V was pared by 6 bases and J by 4 bases, with 10 bases between. The CDR3 loop spans 13 amino acids. The DNA of the CDR3 is TGTGCCATCAGCCGGGACACGTACAATGAGCAGTTCTTC. Translating it yields CAISRDTYNEQFF.

The CDR3 loop reads CASSTSTSRDEQYF. CDR3 DNA sequence: TGTGCCAGCAGCACCAGCACTAGCCGTGACGAGCAGTACTTC. V usage is TRBV7-8 and J usage is TRBJ2-7, with a tentative D call TRBD2 (6 bases). Trimming took 5 bases from V and 5 from J, leaving 16 bases between them. CDR3 length: 14 amino acids. Germline CDR1 and CDR2: SGHVS and FQNEAQ.